This note documents a single T cell receptor (beta chain) sequence. No antigen is known for it. No base quality information exists; no much larger clone differs at one position. The junction shows trimming of 4 bases on V and 0 bases on J, plus 13 bases between the germline ends. According to the germline V gene, CDR1 reads MGHRA and CDR2 reads YSYEKL. Its CDR3 holds 16 amino acids, cysteine through phenylalanine. Only the CDR3 DNA stays, 48 bases, in frame from base 1. The sample's time point label, decoded: about 28 days (+/-7) after the second vaccine dose. AZD1222 recipients with second doses at about 4 weeks or about 12 weeks were pooled, because spike-specific TCR depth and breadth did not differ between schedules. Vaccinee samples were obtained from the UK trials COV001 and COV002, which included a single-blind randomized controlled phase 2/3 trial of AZD1222 (ChAdOx1 nCoV-19) in healthy adults. For TCRbeta chain sequencing, PBMC samples from trial participants were taken at day 0 and at day 28 after the second dose.

The data were obtained in a study of T cell responses to AZD1222 COVID-19 vaccine (dated by TCRdb to the early 2020s). Looking at the study overall: TCR sequencing covered 230 or so trial participants: some 210 given two doses of AZD1222 and about 26 given two doses of MenACWY control vaccine. Enrollment into the trials was organized by age into subgroups of 18-55, 56-69 and 70-plus years, and those subgroups contained roughly 140, 27 and 60 TCR-sequenced participants, respectively.

Here is what the overall study found, with its caveats: Participants were mostly white British and included more females than males, and it was suggested by the authors that clonal diversity may have been underestimated. In the small 56-69-year group, the increase in depth fell short of significance, most likely because of low power. Epitopes outside the regions mutated in the B.1.351 and B.1.1.7 variants were reportedly recognized by nearly half of the unique spike-specific TCRs. The whole spike protein was spanned by vaccine-associated CD4 TCRs, and dominant responses were seen in regions 160-218 and 743-854. Conclusions about previously exposed vaccinees are limited, since just 5 to 7 AZD1222 recipients were seropositive for SARS-CoV-2 at baseline. Because no samples from the day 14 peak response were available, repertoires could be characterized only after the peak T cell response. Spike-specific TCR breadth and depth rose significantly after two AZD1222 doses compared with day 0 and with MenACWY recipients.

The CDR3 regions of human TCRbeta chains were analyzed by immunosequencing. The original pipeline was this. Repertoire TCRs were matched against a reference library of SARS-CoV-2-specific TCRs generated with the MIRA antigen-specificity platform. Breadth was defined as the fraction of unique TCRs that were SARS-CoV-2-associated. Depth was defined as the fraction of total T cells that were SARS-CoV-2-associated. Using the MIRA data, each spike-specific TCR was assigned both to the spike region to which the TCR was reactive and to a CD4 or CD8 class. Log10-transformed breadth and depth values were compared by one-way ANOVA with Sidak's multiple comparisons tests. TCRdb re-hosts the immuneACCESS table, in-frame sequences only. Its copies lack some clones; in the studies checked, an unresolved V gene accounts for under half of them, and the cause for the rest is not known. V and J calls and clone size are given by that table; D and trimming were obtained from the DNA. The sample contains 150,000 to 250,000 clones, approximately 93% of them found a single time. Over 0.95% of the sample goes to the ten largest clones.

The chain employs TRBV4-1 and TRBJ1-5, and TRBD1 may be the D gene, going by 6 matching bases. The receptor was isolated from an adult who received the AZD1222 COVID-19 vaccine. This specimen consisted of peripheral blood, obtained 28 days after the second AZD1222 dose. The nucleotides read TGCGCCAGCAGCCCCTCACAGGGATATAGCAATCAGCCCCAGCATTTT. Translation gives CASSPSQGYSNQPQHF.